Below, 9 T cell receptor beta chains from the same sample are listed, as sequenced in a study of blood T cell repertoires in COVID-19. Here immunoSEQ multiplex PCR was the method, and the copy in TCRdb shows in-frame clones only, minus some. Among about 40,000 clones listed, around three quarters were seen once. The sample comprised peripheral blood. The receptors derive from a woman older than 75 with acute or convalescent COVID-19.

CDR3 region: CASSTPGGRNYGYTF. CDR3 sequence (DNA): TGTGCCAGCAGCACACCAGGGGGTCGGAACTATGGCTACACCTTC. J is TRBJ1-2 and V is TRBV7-2, with TRBD1 matching 7 bases. Germline CDR1 is SGHTA and CDR2 is FQGNSA. The length of the CDR3 is 15 residues. With 5 bases clipped from V and 2 bases from J, the junction kept 8 bases outside the gene matches.

This rearrangement joins TRBV2 to TRBJ1-1; TRBD1 agrees at 10 bases. V was pared by 10 bases and J by 2 bases, with 13 bases of the junction left unmatched. This CDR3 is built from 16 residues. Per the germline V gene, CDR1 is SNHLY and CDR2 is FYNNEI. The CDR3 loop is CATGTGDQWVNTEAFF. CDR3 DNA: TGTGCCACCGGGACAGGGGATCAGTGGGTAAACACTGAAGCTTTCTTT. Complete variable domain (other parts from reference TRBV2 and TRBJ1-1): EPEVTQTPSHQVTQMGQEVILRCVPISNHLYFYWYRQILGQKVEFLVSFYNNEISEKSEIFDDQFSVERPDGSNFTLKIRSTKLEDSAMYFCATGTGDQWVNTEAFFGQGTRLTVV.

V usage is TRBV11-2 and J usage is TRBJ2-7; maybe TRBD1 (6 bases). V lost 4 bases to trimming and J lost 7 bases, with 11 bases between them. The CDR3 is 12 amino acids. Germline CDR1 SGHAT, CDR2 FQNNGV. CDR3 in amino acids: CASSYQGREQYF. CDR3 nucleotide sequence: TGTGCCAGCAGCTACCAGGGGCGTGAGCAGTACTTC.

As concerns this clone: An end of the junction differs from the germline gene, which may be a read error. This chain uses TRBV7-7 with TRBJ2-3; 10 bases agree with TRBD1. Germline V CDR1 and CDR2: SSHAT, FNYEAQ (reference sequence). CDR3 length: 20 residues. DNA for the CDR3: TGTGCTAGCAGCTTAATCCCCCCGCAGGGCGGGACAGGGGGCACAGATACGCAGTATTTT. This encodes CASSLIPPQGGTGGTDTQYF.

DNA for the CDR3: TGTGCCAGTAGTATAGGGGGTTCGGGGACTGAAGCTTTCTTT. Translation: CASSIGGSGTEAFF. The chain joins TRBV19 to TRBJ1-1; unclear D gene. Trimming cost V 1 base and J 5 bases, with 11 bases left between them. The germline V gene has CDR1 LNHDA and CDR2 SQIVND (reference sequence). CDR3 length: 14 residues.

J is TRBJ1-1 and V is TRBV5-4; tentative D call: TRBD1 (6 bases). V lost 1 base and J lost 1, with 11 bases in between. The CDR3 is 15 residues long. The V gene's germline CDR1 is SGHNT and CDR2 YYREEE (reference sequence). This CDR3 is CASSLSRGRNTEAFF. As DNA, the CDR3 is TGTGCCAGCAGCTTGTCCAGGGGAAGGAACACTGAAGCTTTCTTT.

This sequence joins TRBV7-9 and TRBJ2-1, with D possibly TRBD1 on 5 matching bases. Germline V gene data show CDR1 as SEHNR and CDR2 as FQNEAQ (reference sequence). V was cut by 5 bases and J by 11 bases, with 13 bases left in between. CDR3 length: 12 residues. CDR3 amino acids: CASSRDSRKQFF. The CDR3 nucleotides read TGTGCCAGCAGCCGAGACAGTCGCAAGCAGTTCTTC.

This chain links TRBV6-6 with TRBJ2-7; 7 bases are shared with TRBD2. Germline V gene data show CDR1 as MNHNY and CDR2 as SVGAGI (reference sequence). The trim removed 10 bases at V and 0 bases at J, leaving 9 bases unmatched. This CDR3 has 14 residues. The CDR3, as DNA: TGTGCCACCACGACCGGGGGGAGCTCCTACGAGCAGTACTTC. This codes for CATTTGGSSYEQYF.

The chain links TRBV18 to TRBJ2-5; 7 bases align to TRBD2. In germline, CDR1 is KGHSH, CDR2 LQKENI. This CDR3 is 15 amino acids long. Trimming at V came to 3 bases and at J to 5 bases, leaving 9 bases not matched to a gene. Here the CDR3 reads CASSPYGLDGETQYF. CDR3 bases: TGTGCCAGCTCACCTTACGGACTAGACGGCGAGACCCAGTACTTC. Drawing the rest from reference TRBV18 and TRBJ2-5, the complete variable domain is NAGVMQNPRHLVRRRGQEARLRCSPMKGHSHVYWYRQLPEEGLKFMVYLQKENIIDESGMPKERFSAEFPKEGPSILRIQQVVRGDSAAYFCASSPYGLDGETQYFGPGTRLLVL.